This T cell receptor (beta chain) was sequenced for a study of siplizumab effects on memory and regulatory T cells. Measured with immunoSEQ multiplex PCR; TCRdb has only the in-frame clones, and not every one. The table includes some 120,000 clones, around 93% detected once. Findings and caveats of the study: Proliferating Tregs' suppressive function in siplizumab cultures went unconfirmed. Naive T cells seemed more diverse than memory cells and seemed major alloresponse contributors. Few alloreactive clones mapped to unstimulated subsets.

V gave up 3 bases and J gave up 1 base, with 11 bases separating them. Germline lookup yields CDR1 MNHEY and CDR2 SMNVEV (reference sequence). The CDR3 totals 15 residues. Concerning this clone: Its antigen is not known.

The sequence was collected from a human donor in good health. The gene calls are TRBV27 and TRBJ2-3; TRBD1 might be the D (6 bases). The sequenced sample was non-Treg CD4+ T cells sorted from blood. CDR3 protein: CASSFRGIGTDTQYF. The DNA for the CDR3 is TGTGCCAGCAGTTTCAGGGGCATCGGCACAGATACGCAGTATTTT.